This TCR beta chain was retrieved from a study of blood T cell repertoires in COVID-19. Germline-derived CDR1 and CDR2 are MGHRA and YSYEKL. V lost 3 bases, J lost 8 bases, and 14 bases lay in between. This CDR3 has 14 amino acids. The table came from immunoSEQ multiplex PCR; TCRdb's copy has only in-frame clones and leaves some out. This table holds about 300,000 clones, just under 90% found once. Study members were between about 18 and 95 years old and lived in around 24 US regions. The chain carries TRBV4-1 and TRBJ2-1; TRBD2 might be the D (7 bases). Sequencing was carried out using PBMCs or T cells enriched from blood (not recorded which). This clonotype was obtained from a woman in her forties or fifties who had been exposed to COVID-19. Here the CDR3 DNA reads TGCGCCAGCAGCCAGTTGGGGGCGGGGGATGAGCAGTTCTTC. Amino acid sequence: CASSQLGAGDEQFF.